A single sample is the source of the 6 T cell receptor beta chains below, sequenced in a study of blood T cell repertoires in COVID-19. Method: immunoSEQ multiplex PCR; TCRdb's copy keeps in-frame clones and lacks some. The sample yields about 140,000 clones, about three quarters seen once. Specimen: PBMCs or T cells enriched from blood (not recorded which). The source of these receptors is a woman in her 50s who had recovered from COVID-19.

The chain uses TRBV10-3 and TRBJ1-2; D perhaps matches TRBD1 (5 bases). V lost 2 bases to trimming and J lost 4 bases, with 11 bases between them. The CDR3 has 14 residues. The germline V gene encodes CDR1 ENHRY and CDR2 SYGVKD. In DNA, the CDR3 is TGTGCCATCAGTGAGGCCGGAGGGACCTATGGCTACACCTTC. Amino acid sequence: CAISEAGGTYGYTF.

The chain links TRBV5-1 to TRBJ2-1; 11 bases agree with TRBD1. The junction had 10 bases not matched to a gene; V was cut back by 4 bases and J by 4 bases. CDR1 and CDR2 from the germline V gene are SGHRS and YFSETQ. The CDR3 sequence is 17 residues long. CDR3 sequence reads: CASSSGTGGYGYNEQFF. DNA for the CDR3: TGCGCCAGCAGCAGCGGGACAGGGGGTTATGGATACAATGAGCAGTTCTTC.

The CDR3 sequence: CSVAKGLSYEQYF. CDR3 bases: TGCAGCGTTGCTAAGGGGTTATCCTACGAGCAGTACTTC. This chain connects TRBV29-1 to TRBJ2-7; tentatively, D is TRBD1 (5 bases). From germline, CDR1 is SQVTM and CDR2 ANQGSEA. V lost 4 bases and J lost 1, with 11 bases in between. The CDR3 has 13 residues.

This chain links TRBV3-1 (or the pseudogene TRBV3-2) with TRBJ2-2; perhaps TRBD2 as D (6 bases). V gave up 0 bases and J gave up 8 bases, with 10 bases separating them. The CDR3 has 14 residues. Germline V gives CDR1 LGHDT, CDR2 YNNKEL (reference sequence). The CDR3 coding sequence is TGTGCCAGCAGCCAAGATCCCGGGGGAGGGGAGCTGTTTTTT. It yields the protein CASSQDPGGGELFF.

CDR3 sequence: CASSELAGEVEKQYF. The CDR3 DNA reads TGCGCCAGCAGCGAATTAGCGGGGGAAGTGGAGAAGCAGTACTTC. The chain links TRBV10-1 to TRBJ2-7; 9 nucleotides agree with TRBD2. Looked up from germline, CDR1 is WNHNN and CDR2 is SYGVQD (reference sequence). With 6 bases clipped from V and 8 bases from J, the junction kept 14 bases outside the gene matches. The CDR3 consists of 15 residues.

The chain uses TRBV27 and TRBJ1-2; 9 nucleotides align to TRBD1. The germline V gene has CDR1 MNHEY and CDR2 SMNVEV (reference sequence). Germline trimming cut 4 bases from V and 8 bases from J; bases unmatched to any gene: 5. The CDR3 runs to 13 residues. For the CDR3, the DNA is TGTGCCAGCAGTTCGACAGGGGGGAGCGGCTACACCTTC. Translating gives CASSSTGGSGYTF.